Listed below are T cell receptor beta chains from one sample, sequenced in a study of blood T cells in healthy people across ages. MiXCR, applied by TCRdb to the 5' RACE reads, yields one record per CDR3 protein. Of more than 1,000,000 distinct CDR3 sequences in the sample, 20% to 25% were seen once. The same data also contributed to another study, on T cells of mothers and their children.

The sample comprised blood. The source is a girl aged 2-10 years in good health. Each CDR3 is given with its conserved first and last residue. A D gene is named only where the DNA matches it firmly. Rows give clone size only sometimes, using once, few, many, or a class for an expanded clone.

cdr3_nt cdr3_aa j_call d_call clone_size v_call cdr3_length
TGTGCCAGCAGCCAAGAACCGTTCTACAATGAGCAGTTCTTC CASSQEPFYNEQFF TRBJ2-1 . few TRBV14 14
TGCGCCAGCCTCCACCCTCTAGGGGCGTACGAGCAGTACTTC CASLHPLGAYEQYF TRBJ2-7 . few TRBV5-1 14
TGTGCCTCCAGGGTCAAGGACTCCTACGAGCAGTACTTC CASRVKDSYEQYF TRBJ2-7 . . TRBV7-3 13
TGTGCCAGCACCCTAGGGGGACCTAGCACAGATACGCAGTATTTT CASTLGGPSTDTQYF TRBJ2-3 . few TRBV7-9 15
TGTGCCAGCAGCTTAGATCCAGGACCGATGAACACTGAAGCTTTCTTT CASSLDPGPMNTEAFF TRBJ1-1 . few TRBV7-6 16
TGTGCCAGCTCACCCAAAAAGGCGGAAGGGCCGAAGCAGTACTTC CASSPKKAEGPKQYF TRBJ2-7 . . TRBV18 15
TGTGCCAGCAGTTTACTGGGAGCTGGCTACTACGAGCAGTACTTC CASSLLGAGYYEQYF TRBJ2-7 . . TRBV6-6 15
TGTGCCTGGAGTGTATTCGAACCCATCTGCCTCATTAACTATGGCTACACCTTC CAWSVFEPICLINYGYTF TRBJ1-2 . few TRBV30 18
TGCGCCAGCAGGGCCGGGACAGGGAATCAGCCCCAGCATTTT CASRAGTGNQPQHF TRBJ1-5 TRBD1 . TRBV5-1 14
TGTGCCAGCAGACCGTCGGGCCTTTCTAACTATGGCTACACCTTC CASRPSGLSNYGYTF TRBJ1-2 . few TRBV7-2 15
TGTGCCAGCATGGACTCGAACACTGAAGCTTTCTTT CASMDSNTEAFF TRBJ1-1 . few TRBV6-5 12
TGCAGCGTTGGTAGCGGCGGGGAGCTGTTTTTT CSVGSGGELFF TRBJ2-2 . . TRBV29-1 11
TGTGCCAGCAGTCAATCTAGGACGGAAGAGACCCAGTACTTC CASSQSRTEETQYF TRBJ2-5 . . TRBV6-2/TRBV6-3 14
TGCGCCAGCAGCCTTCACGGGTTACCCAGCTCCTACAATGAGCAGTTCTTC CASSLHGLPSSYNEQFF TRBJ2-1 . . TRBV7-8 17
TGCAGTGCTGCCCAAGGACAAGGGGGAACTGAAGCTTTCTTT CSAAQGQGGTEAFF TRBJ1-1 . few TRBV20-1 14
TGTGCCAGCAGTTACTCCGGACAGGGGAATGAAAAACTGTTTTTT CASSYSGQGNEKLFF TRBJ1-4 TRBD1 few TRBV6-5 15
TGCGCCAGCCGCCGACAGGATGAAAAACTGTTTTTT CASRRQDEKLFF TRBJ1-4 . few TRBV5-1 12
TGTGCCAGCAGGGGACTAGATACCTACGAGCAGTACTTC CASRGLDTYEQYF TRBJ2-7 TRBD2 . TRBV27 13
TGTGCCAGCAGCGAACGACTAGCGGGGGGGTCTATTTCCTACAATGAGCAGTTCTTC CASSERLAGGSISYNEQFF TRBJ2-1 TRBD2 few TRBV9 19
TGTGCCAGTAGTAAAGGTCCGGGAGGCCACCTATGGTCCAACAATGAGCAGTTCTTC CASSKGPGGHLWSNNEQFF TRBJ2-1 TRBD2 few TRBV19 19
TGCAGCGTTGAAGACGAAGGGTTCGGCACAGATACGCAGTATTTT CSVEDEGFGTDTQYF TRBJ2-3 . many TRBV29-1 15
TGCAGTGCTAGCTTTCGGCTAGCGGTTAACAATGAGCAGTTCTTC CSASFRLAVNNEQFF TRBJ2-1 TRBD2 few TRBV20-1 15
TGTGCCAGCACCCATAACAGGGGAGGCGCAACTAATGAAAAACTGTTTTTT CASTHNRGGATNEKLFF TRBJ1-4 TRBD1 few TRBV6-6 17
TGTGCCAGCAGCGTAGATGGGGGACAGCTCTACGAGCAGTACTTC CASSVDGGQLYEQYF TRBJ2-7 TRBD1 . TRBV9 15
TGCGCCAGCAGCTTGGAGGGGGCAGGTTCGGGGTTTAACGAGCAGTACTTC CASSLEGAGSGFNEQYF TRBJ2-7 TRBD1 many TRBV5-1 17
TGTGCCAGCAGCTTTGGAACACGCGAGCAGTACTTC CASSFGTREQYF TRBJ2-7 . few TRBV7-9 12
TGTGCCAGCGAGGGGGGGCAGGACACTGAAGCTTTCTTT CASEGGQDTEAFF TRBJ1-1 . . TRBV6-1 13
TGTGCCAGCAGCCCGCTCGGGTCTGCCGGGGAGCTGTTTTTT CASSPLGSAGELFF TRBJ2-2 . . TRBV4-2 14
TGTGCCAGCAGTTTGTCAGGGGGATTGGGCGAGACCCAGTACTTC CASSLSGGLGETQYF TRBJ2-5 TRBD1 . TRBV7-2 15
TGCAGTGCTTACGTAACCTCGGGTGAGACCTACAATGAGCAGTTCTTC CSAYVTSGETYNEQFF TRBJ2-1 . . TRBV20-1 16
TGTGCCAGCGGTAGCAGGGGACTCGGCGAGCAGTACTTC CASGSRGLGEQYF TRBJ2-7 . . TRBV27 13
TGTGCCAGCGGGACCCGGGACAGGCCCTATGGCTACACCTTC CASGTRDRPYGYTF TRBJ1-2 TRBD1 . TRBV6-2/TRBV6-3 14
TGTGCCACCAGTGACTTCACAGATACGCAGTATTTT CATSDFTDTQYF TRBJ2-3 . . TRBV24-1 12
TGTGCCAGCAGCTTAGTATTGACAGGGGAAGAGACCCAGTACTTC CASSLVLTGEETQYF TRBJ2-5 TRBD1 . TRBV11-2 15
TGTGCCACCCTCAGGGGGACCCTCACAGATACGCAGTATTTT CATLRGTLTDTQYF TRBJ2-3 TRBD1 . TRBV6-6 14
TGTGCCAGCAGCCATTGGAAACAGGGTATTCAAGAGACCCAGTACTTC CASSHWKQGIQETQYF TRBJ2-5 . . TRBV3-1 16
TGCGCCAGCAGCCAAGATATAGGCAGGATGGACGAGCAGTACTTC CASSQDIGRMDEQYF TRBJ2-7 . . TRBV4-3 15
TGCAGCGTTGAATTGCTGAACGACAGTGATGAAAAACTGTTTTTT CSVELLNDSDEKLFF TRBJ1-4 . few TRBV29-1 15
TGTACCAGTATAGGTAATACAGGTGAAGCTTTCTTT CTSIGNTGEAFF TRBJ1-1 . . TRBV6-1 12
TGTGCCAGCAGCCAAGATTACGAGACAGGGGAAAAACTGTTTTTT CASSQDYETGEKLFF TRBJ1-4 TRBD1 . TRBV14 15
TGTGCCAGCAGTTCGAAGGGGGCGGACTATGGCTACACCTTC CASSSKGADYGYTF TRBJ1-2 TRBD1 . TRBV6-6 14
TGTGCCAGCAGCGCCAGTGGCGAAAGTAATCAGCCCCAGCATTTT CASSASGESNQPQHF TRBJ1-5 . . TRBV9 15
TGTGCCATCAATGAAGAGGATTTGGGCGAGCAGTACTTC CAINEEDLGEQYF TRBJ2-7 . . TRBV10-3 13
TGTGCCAGCACCCAAGGGGGAAACGGGGAGCTGTTTTTT CASTQGGNGELFF TRBJ2-2 . . TRBV12-3/TRBV12-4 13
TGTGCCAGCAGTTTCCGCGCGGGGCCCTACGAGCAGTACTTC CASSFRAGPYEQYF TRBJ2-7 . . TRBV12-3/TRBV12-4 14
TGTGCCAGCAGTTGGCAGGCGAATCAGCCCCAGCATTTT CASSWQANQPQHF TRBJ1-5 . few TRBV6-2/TRBV6-3 13